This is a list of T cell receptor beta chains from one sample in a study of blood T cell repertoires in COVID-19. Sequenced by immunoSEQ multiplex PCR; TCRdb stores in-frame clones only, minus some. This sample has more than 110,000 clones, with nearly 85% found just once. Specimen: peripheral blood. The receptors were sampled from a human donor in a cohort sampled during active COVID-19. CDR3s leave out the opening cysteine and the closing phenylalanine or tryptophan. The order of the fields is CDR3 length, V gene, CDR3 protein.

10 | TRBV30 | AWSVLSGGYT
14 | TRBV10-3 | AITRTGASTTGELF
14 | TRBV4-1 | ASSQDLGTGSEKLF
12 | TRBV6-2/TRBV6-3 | ASSRFRDQETQY
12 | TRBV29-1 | SPQGPTYNSPLH
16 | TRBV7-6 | ASSLWDRGSHSGNTIY
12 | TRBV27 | ASSLGRGRDGYT
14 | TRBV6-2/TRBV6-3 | ASSYQLAQDADTQY
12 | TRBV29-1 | SVQGGAGNGELF
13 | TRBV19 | ASSIGGAYYTEAF
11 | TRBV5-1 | ASSLVFEGEAF
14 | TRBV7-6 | ASSLYTGEEGDTQY
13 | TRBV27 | ASSLWDRAPGGYT
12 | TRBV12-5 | ASRGTSNTGELF
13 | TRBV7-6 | ASSLGTGSGNTIY
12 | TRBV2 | ASSSQGGNSPLH
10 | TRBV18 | ASRQGVETQY
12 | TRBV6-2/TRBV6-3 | ASSYRLADPTQY
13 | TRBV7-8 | ASSLAGGPTDTQY
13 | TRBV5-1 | ASSSRDGSSYEQY
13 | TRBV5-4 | ASSLTSGRMETQY
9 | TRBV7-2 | ASSLDSEQY
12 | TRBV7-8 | ASSLASGGTEAF
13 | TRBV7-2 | ASSLGTGLENEQF
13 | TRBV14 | ASSQVRCPNQPQH
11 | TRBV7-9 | ASRESPANEQF
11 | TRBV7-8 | ASSQGQGAEQF
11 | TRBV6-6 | ASRYDRDNGYT
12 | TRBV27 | ASIPDREGTEAF
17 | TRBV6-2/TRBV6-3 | ASSYEVRLAGVSTGELF
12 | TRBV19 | ASSISRAGQPQH
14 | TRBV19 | ASTNSDRSAGSTQY
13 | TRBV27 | ASSEQAFGANVLT
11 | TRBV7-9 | ASSYDEGTAQH
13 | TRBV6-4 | ASSDRAGGRNEQF
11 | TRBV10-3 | AISDRLAETQY
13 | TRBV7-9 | ASSVPQGLNTEAF
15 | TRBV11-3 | ASRKRQGEVGTGELF
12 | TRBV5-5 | ASSMGLKNTEAF
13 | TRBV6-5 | ASSLVAAYHGAQY
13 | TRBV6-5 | ASSSGQLSSYEQY
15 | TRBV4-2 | ASSRLAGGSSWDEQF
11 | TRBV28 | ASASLKPIIAF
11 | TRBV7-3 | ASSQDTNQPQH
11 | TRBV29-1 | SVDGTGGTEAF
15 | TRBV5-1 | ASSLAPGLAGNNEQF
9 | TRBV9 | ASSEGAGRV
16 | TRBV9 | ASSVDKWGGSNTGELF
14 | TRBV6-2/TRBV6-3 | ASSPANRGTLHGYT
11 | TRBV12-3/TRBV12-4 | ATRRGEDNEQF
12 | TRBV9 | ASSVRDRETEAF